This T cell receptor (beta chain) is drawn from a study of T cells in Graves' hyperthyroidism and ophthalmopathy. Turning to the study itself: Prior to any treatment, at the point of initial diagnosis, peripheral blood was collected.

As for this clonotype: The antigen is not known. A much larger clonotype is one base distant, so this may be a read error.

The investigators amplified TCR beta CDR3 regions from RNA transcripts. An initial round of RT-PCR targeting the TCR CDR3 relied on the HTBI primer set. A single record per CDR3 protein comes from TCRdb applying MiXCR to the multiplex PCR reads. This table has about 640,000 distinct CDR3 sequences, roughly 15% appearing once. Regarding the study as a whole: Most clonotypes that expanded in the thyroid above 0.001 also showed up in blood.

The V gene's germline CDR1 is KGHDR and CDR2 SFDVKD. CDR3 length: 17 amino acids. Reasons for excluding patients were uncontrolled infection, other autoimmune disease, pregnancy or lactation. Diagnosis rested on symptoms, serum thyroxine and TRAb, thyroid ultrasound, and orbital computed tomography. The rearrangement links TRBV24-1 to TRBJ2-3, with 13 positions matching TRBD2. This TCR came from a woman aged 50 to 60 with Graves' ophthalmopathy. The sequenced sample consisted of blood. CDR3 nucleotide sequence: TGTACCACCAGTGATTTCCGGACTAGCGGGAGAACAGATACGCAGTATTTT. Protein sequence: CTTSDFRTSGRTDTQYF.